Below, 28 T cell receptor beta chains from the same sample are listed, as sequenced in a study of post-analysis software for immune sequencing data. General study findings and limits: With TRBV5-6, TRBV5-1 and TRBV20-1 included, about five TRBV segments were more frequent in patients than in controls.

For these TCRs, the target antigens are not known. Prepared libraries of TCR beta cDNA carried unique molecular identifiers. TCRdb processed the PCR reads anew with MiXCR; each CDR3 protein has one entry. The profile shows hundreds of thousands of distinct CDR3 sequences, 30% to 45% of them singletons. Sequencing was carried out using blood. The receptors stem from a girl aged 5 to 17 with multiple sclerosis.

To note about this clonotype: A read error is likely, as this CDR3 ends without the conserved phenylalanine or tryptophan. The CDR3 reads CASSLGPGGSTDTQYV. The CDR3 DNA reads as TGTGCCAGCAGCTTGGGGCCCGGCGGTAGCACAGATACGCAGTATGTT. V is TRBV5-6 and J is TRBJ2-3, with D hard to call. CDR1 and CDR2 from the germline V gene are SGHDT and YYEEEE. The CDR3 sequence is 16 residues long. Between the trimmed V and J ends, which lost 0 bases and 0 bases, there was a span of 11 bases.

This chain links TRBV12-3 or TRBV12-4 with TRBJ1-1; TRBD1 might be the D (5 bases). Trimming stripped 5 bases from V and 4 bases from J, with 11 bases between. This CDR3 has 13 residues. The CDR3 here is CASSLWGPTEAFF. CDR3 nucleotide sequence: TGTGCCAGCAGTCTATGGGGACCCACTGAAGCTTTCTTT.

This chain connects TRBV11-1 to TRBJ1-2; tentative D call: TRBD1 (5 bases). CDR3 length: 15 residues. The V end lost 5 bases, the J end lost 4 bases, and 17 bases lay between the germline ends. Germline V lookup: CDR1 SGHAT, CDR2 FQDESV (reference sequence). The chain's CDR3 is CASSPYPRDGYGYTF. The CDR3 region has the DNA TGTGCCAGCAGCCCGTACCCCAGGGACGGCTATGGCTACACCTTC. The entire variable domain, with the rest obtained from reference TRBV11-1 and TRBJ1-2, is as follows: EAEVAQSPRYKITEKSQAVAFWCDPISGHATLYWYRQILGQGPELLVQFQDESVVDDSQLPKDRFSAERLKGVDSTLKIQPAELGDSAMYLCASSPYPRDGYGYTFGSGTRLTVV.

The chain combines TRBV12-3 or TRBV12-4 with TRBJ2-5; D unclear. The germline V and J ends were trimmed by 3 bases and 5 bases, with 10 bases remaining between them. The CDR3 is 13 amino acids. CDR3 sequence reads: CASSFARRETQYF. CDR3 bases: TGTGCCAGCAGTTTCGCCCGACGGGAGACCCAGTACTTC.

The chain links TRBV2 to TRBJ1-5; D not resolved. The V end lost 6 bases, the J end lost 2 bases, and 14 bases lay between the germline ends. From germline, CDR1 is SNHLY and CDR2 FYNNEI. This CDR3 region has 15 residues. In DNA, the CDR3 is TGTGCCAGCAGGGTACAGCCGGCGGGCAATCAGCCCCAGCATTTT. Protein product: CASRVQPAGNQPQHF.

Note on this clonotype: A much more abundant neighbour one base away suggests this may be a read error. The chain links TRBV5-1 to TRBJ2-1, with a tentative D call TRBD2 (5 bases). The end of the DNA is better explained by TRBJ2-7, so the J call may be wrong. Germline lookup yields CDR1 SGHRS and CDR2 YFSETQ. This CDR3 has 17 residues. CDR3 region: CASSPTLGKSSYNEQYF. CDR3 bases: TGCGCCAGCAGCCCAACACTAGGAAAGAGCTCCTACAATGAGCAGTACTTC.

The chain employs TRBV3-1 and TRBJ2-1; 8 nucleotides align to TRBD2. CDR1 LGHDT and CDR2 YNNKEL come from the germline V gene (reference sequence). V lost 1 base, J lost 7 bases, and 12 bases stayed unmatched. The CDR3 runs 17 residues. CDR3 region: CASSQGRGGRLGNEQFF. The CDR3 DNA reads as TGTGCCAGCAGCCAAGGGCGCGGGGGGCGCTTGGGGAATGAGCAGTTCTTC.

This clonotype was observed a handful of times. The rearrangement uses TRBV5-1 and TRBJ2-7; 9 bases fit TRBD1. V lost 4 bases, J lost 3 bases, and 5 bases stayed unmatched. There are 14 residues in the CDR3. CDR1 is SGHRS, CDR2 YFSETQ, per germline. CDR3 sequence reads: CASSRDRENYEQYF. CDR3 nucleotide sequence: TGCGCCAGCAGCCGGGACAGGGAAAACTACGAGCAGTACTTC.

The chain is built from TRBV24-1 and TRBJ1-4, with 10 positions matching TRBD1. CDR3 length: 17 residues. J gave up 0 bases and V 6 bases, and 6 bases lay outside the gene matches. The germline CDR1 and CDR2 sequences are KGHDR and SFDVKD. The CDR3: CATSMTGGIATNEKLFF. CDR3 sequence (DNA): TGTGCCACCAGTATGACAGGGGGCATTGCAACTAATGAAAAACTGTTTTTT.

This sequence joins TRBV12-3 or TRBV12-4 and TRBJ1-4; 7 bases fit TRBD1. J gave up 7 bases and V 3 bases, and 5 bases lay outside the gene matches. The CDR3 runs 14 residues. The CDR3 DNA is TGTGCCAGCAGTTTTTGGGCAGGGGGTGAAAAACTGTTTTTT. Translating gives CASSFWAGGEKLFF.

This clonotype was observed a single time. This rearrangement joins TRBV5-1 to TRBJ2-4; D ambiguous. Near its end, the DNA agrees better with TRBJ2-7, so the J call may be wrong. CDR1 SGHRS and CDR2 YFSETQ come from the germline V gene. The CDR3 has 12 amino acids. The CDR3 coding sequence is TGCGCCAGCAGCGGCCGGATTTACGAGCAGTACTTC. This encodes CASSGRIYEQYF.

Regarding this clonotype: This may stem from a read error, because a much larger clone lies one nucleotide away. The CDR3 DNA is TGCGCCAGCAGCTTAGCGGTGGGGGACACAGATACGCAGTATTTT. It yields the protein CASSLAVGDTDTQYF. V gene TRBV5-1 combines with J gene TRBJ2-3, with D perhaps TRBD1 or TRBD2 (5 bases each). Trimming left V 2 bases short and J 2 bases short, with 12 bases between. Germline CDR1 SGHRS, CDR2 YFSETQ. The CDR3 loop spans 15 amino acids. Full variable domain (remainder filled in from reference TRBV5-1 and TRBJ2-3): KAGVTQTPRYLIKTRGQQVTLSCSPISGHRSVSWYQQTPGQGLQFLFEYFSETQRNKGNFPGRFSGRQFSNSRSEMNVSTLELGDSALYLCASSLAVGDTDTQYFGPGTRLTVL.

This clonotype was seen at least ten times. CDR3 DNA sequence: TGTGCCAGCAGCTCTGGGACTAGCGGGGCCGATGAGCAGTTCTTC. Its protein product is CASSSGTSGADEQFF. The chain joins TRBV6-5 to TRBJ2-1; 13 bases are a match to TRBD2. Germline lookup yields CDR1 MNHEY and CDR2 SVGAGI. V was clipped by 6 bases and J by 8 bases; unmatched bases: 7. The CDR3 is made up of 15 amino acids.

The chain combines TRBV24-1 with TRBJ2-1, with D perhaps matching TRBD1 or TRBD2 (6 bases each). The CDR3 loop spans 15 amino acids. Germline V gene data show CDR1 as KGHDR and CDR2 as SFDVKD. Trimming left V 5 bases short and J 5 bases short, with 15 bases between. The CDR3 loop reads CATSGGAGADNEQFF. In DNA form, the CDR3 reads TGTGCCACCAGTGGGGGGGCCGGTGCGGACAATGAGCAGTTCTTC.

This clonotype was seen a few times. The chain has TRBV27 and TRBJ2-5; 14 bases are a match to TRBD2. CDR1 is MNHEY and CDR2 is SMNVEV in the germline V gene (reference sequence). This CDR3 comprises 17 residues. V shed 4 bases and J 4 bases; nucleotides not matched to a gene: 8. This chain's CDR3 is CASSSSPGLAGVETQYF. CDR3 coding DNA: TGTGCCAGCAGTTCCTCCCCGGGACTAGCGGGGGTAGAGACCCAGTACTTC.

This clonotype appeared once. One end of the junction fails to match germline, which may point to a read error. V gene TRBV5-1 combines with J gene TRBJ2-7, with 7 nucleotides matching TRBD1. Germline-derived CDR1 and CDR2 are SGHRS and YFSETQ. This CDR3 comprises 15 residues. The CDR3 protein is CTSSLLARGGSEQYF. The CDR3 DNA sequence: TGCACCAGCAGCTTGTTGGCTAGAGGGGGCTCCGAGCAGTACTTC.

In its sample, this clonotype was seen a few times. The rearrangement links TRBV7-6 to TRBJ2-5; D is unclear. Germline assignment: CDR1 SGHVS and CDR2 FNYEAQ. The CDR3 totals 13 residues. V lost 1 base to trimming and J lost 5 bases, with 8 bases between them. The CDR3 nucleotides are TGTGCCAGCAGCTTAGTAGAAAGGGAGACCCAGTACTTC. It translates to CASSLVERETQYF.

This chain links TRBV5-1 with TRBJ2-7; 10 bases align to TRBD1. The CDR3 has 14 residues. Germline CDR1 SGHRS, CDR2 YFSETQ. V shed 4 bases and J 1 base; nucleotides not matched to a gene: 2. CDR3 in amino acids: CASSRQGASYEQYF. CDR3 DNA: TGCGCCAGCAGCCGACAGGGGGCTTCCTACGAGCAGTACTTC.

This clonotype was picked up a small number of times. The chain uses TRBV6-6 and TRBJ2-7, with D possibly being TRBD1 or TRBD2 (6 bases each). Germline values: CDR1 MNHNY, CDR2 SVGAGI (reference sequence). V was shortened by 6 bases and J by 10 bases, with 13 bases between the two germline ends. This CDR3 comprises 11 residues. The CDR3 here is CASSPWGAQYF. The CDR3 DNA follows: TGTGCCAGCAGCCCCTGGGGGGCCCAGTACTTC.

The genes are TRBV5-6 and TRBJ1-5, with TRBD1 identical over 7 bases. CDR1 SGHDT and CDR2 YYEEEE come from the germline V gene. The junction had 5 bases not matched to a gene; V was cut back by 1 base and J by 7 bases. CDR3 length: 14 residues. The CDR3 loop is CASSLQGGGQPQHF. CDR3 bases: TGTGCCAGCAGCTTGCAGGGGGGTGGCCAGCCCCAGCATTTT.

Remarks on this clonotype: Possible read error: a much larger clone is one base away. The chain has TRBV29-1 and TRBJ2-5, with unresolved D. Germline CDR1 SQVTM, CDR2 ANQGSEA. The CDR3 spans 14 residues. The CDR3 sequence is CSVSWNANHETQYF. CDR3 coding DNA: TGCAGCGTTTCATGGAATGCCAACCACGAGACCCAGTACTTC.

The V and J genes are TRBV7-3 and TRBJ2-1, with 9 nucleotides matching TRBD2. V was pared by 6 bases and J by 8 bases, with 11 bases of the junction left unmatched. This CDR3 contains 15 residues. In germline, CDR1 is SGHTA, CDR2 FQGTGA. The CDR3 region is CASSGERGVCDEQFF. In DNA, the CDR3 is TGTGCCAGCAGTGGGGAGCGGGGGGTCTGCGATGAGCAGTTCTTC. The whole variable domain, filled in from reference TRBV7-3 and TRBJ2-1, reads GAGVSQTPSNKVTEKGKYVELRCDPISGHTALYWYRQSLGQGPEFLIYFQGTGAADDSGLPNDRFFAVRPEGSVSTLKIQRTERGDSAVYLCASSGERGVCDEQFFGPGTRLTVL.

The chain uses TRBV10-3 and TRBJ2-2, with 9 bases that match TRBD1. Looked up from germline, CDR1 is ENHRY and CDR2 is SYGVKD. The CDR3 has 16 residues. V lost 2 bases to trimming and J lost 3 bases; unmatched junction nucleotides: 4. CDR3 DNA sequence: TGTGCCATCAGTGAGCCGGGGACAGGGCACACCGGGGAGCTGTTTTTT. It codes for CAISEPGTGHTGELFF.

This chain joins TRBV29-1 and TRBJ1-1, with 7 positions matching TRBD1. The germline V gene encodes CDR1 SQVTM and CDR2 ANQGSEA. There are 15 residues in the CDR3. The junction had 9 bases not matched to a gene; V was cut back by 3 bases and J by 2 bases. This chain's CDR3 is CSVDPRGERNTEAFF. The CDR3 DNA sequence: TGCAGCGTTGATCCCAGGGGGGAACGAAACACTGAAGCTTTCTTT.

The rearrangement uses TRBV13 and TRBJ2-1; D might be TRBD2 (6 bases). Trimming took off 5 bases at V and 3 bases at J, with 14 bases between the two ends. This CDR3 region has 15 residues. Germline loops: CDR1 PRHDT, CDR2 FYEKMQ (reference sequence). The CDR3 spells CASSPRRGNYNEQFF. The CDR3 bases are TGTGCCAGCAGCCCACGGAGGGGTAACTACAATGAGCAGTTCTTC. Complete variable domain (other parts from reference TRBV13 and TRBJ2-1): AAGVIQSPRHLIKEKRETATLKCYPIPRHDTVYWYQQGPGQDPQFLISFYEKMQSDKGSIPDRFSAQQFSDYHSELNMSSLELGDSALYFCASSPRRGNYNEQFFGPGTRLTVL.

This clonotype was observed a handful of times. V usage is TRBV7-2 and J usage is TRBJ2-6; tentatively, D is TRBD1 (6 bases). Trimming removed 0 bases from V and 4 bases from J, with 13 bases in between. The germline gives CDR1 SGHTA, CDR2 FQGNSA. The CDR3 is made up of 17 amino acids. The CDR3 is CASSLAVGQRGANVLTF. The CDR3 DNA follows: TGTGCCAGCAGCTTAGCGGTCGGACAGAGGGGGGCCAACGTCCTGACTTTC.

This clonotype turned up a few times. This chain links TRBV7-6 with TRBJ1-1; TRBD1 matches at 9 bases. J was trimmed by 5 bases and V by 5 bases; bases with no gene match: 9. Germline CDR1 is SGHVS and CDR2 is FNYEAQ. The length of the CDR3 is 15 residues. CDR3 in amino acids: CASSHHGQGLTEAFF. The DNA for the CDR3 is TGTGCCAGCAGCCACCACGGACAGGGGTTAACTGAAGCTTTCTTT.

This clonotype was counted between two and nine times. This rearrangement joins TRBV5-1 to TRBJ2-7; tentative D call: TRBD2 (5 bases). V shed 4 bases and J shed 1 base, with 12 bases lying between them. This CDR3 is 14 amino acids long. CDR1 and CDR2 (germline): SGHRS, YFSETQ. CDR3 protein: CASSPREGSYEQYF. CDR3 DNA sequence: TGCGCCAGCAGCCCCCGGGAAGGGTCCTACGAGCAGTACTTC.